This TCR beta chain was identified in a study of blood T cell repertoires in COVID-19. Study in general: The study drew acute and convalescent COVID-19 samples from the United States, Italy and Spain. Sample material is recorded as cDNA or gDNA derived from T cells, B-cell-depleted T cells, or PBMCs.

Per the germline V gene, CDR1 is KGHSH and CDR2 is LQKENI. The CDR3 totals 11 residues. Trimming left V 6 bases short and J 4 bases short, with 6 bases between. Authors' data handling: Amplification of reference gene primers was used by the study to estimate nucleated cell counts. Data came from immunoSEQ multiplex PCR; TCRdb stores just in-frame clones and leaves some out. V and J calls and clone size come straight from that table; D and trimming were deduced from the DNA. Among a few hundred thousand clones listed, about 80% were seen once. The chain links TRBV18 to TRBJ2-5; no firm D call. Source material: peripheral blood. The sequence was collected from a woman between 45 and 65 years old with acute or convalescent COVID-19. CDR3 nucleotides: TGTGCCAGCTCGAACGGAGAGACCCAGTACTTC. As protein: CASSNGETQYF.